These T cell receptor beta chains were read from a single sample in a study of blood T cell repertoires in COVID-19. The assay was immunoSEQ multiplex PCR, and TCRdb's table has in-frame clones only and misses some. The repertoire holds approximately 110,000 clones, more than 80% seen once, with 3.2% in the top ten. The source material was peripheral blood. The source is a woman at least 80 years old with COVID-19, enrolled during active disease. CDR3s include the opening cysteine and the closing phenylalanine or tryptophan. Fields, in order: D gene, V gene, clone size, J gene, CDR3 protein, CDR3 DNA. The D gene is left open where the match is weak. Only some rows state a clone size, as once, few, many or a class for expanded clones.

>TRBD2|TRBV3-1/TRBV3-2|.|TRBJ2-5
CASSQGVAGLSETQYF
TGTGCCAGCAGCCAAGGGGTAGCGGGACTTTCCGAGACCCAGTACTTC
>.|TRBV7-6|.|TRBJ2-7
CASSLTEGGSYEQYF
TGTGCCAGCAGCTTAACCGAGGGCGGATCCTACGAGCAGTACTTC
>TRBD2|TRBV11-2|.|TRBJ2-3
CASSRVGGETDTQYF
TGTGCCAGCAGCCGGGTGGGGGGGGAGACAGATACGCAGTATTTT
>TRBD1|TRBV14|once|TRBJ1-1
CASSRTRQGKGEAFF
TGTGCCAGCAGCCGGACGAGACAGGGGAAAGGTGAAGCTTTCTTT
>.|TRBV28|.|TRBJ1-2
CASVTGNNYGYTF
TGTGCCAGCGTGACAGGTAACAACTATGGCTACACCTTC
>.|TRBV9|.|TRBJ2-2
CASSVAQAPNTGELFF
TGTGCCAGCAGCGTAGCGCAGGCTCCGAACACCGGGGAGCTGTTTTTT
>.|TRBV28|.|TRBJ1-1
CASSSQRGATEAFF
TGTGCCAGCAGTTCCCAACGGGGGGCTACTGAAGCTTTCTTT
>TRBD2|TRBV7-2|few|TRBJ2-1
CASSLTGTTLSNEQFF
TGTGCCAGCAGCCTTACCGGGACTACCTTATCAAATGAGCAGTTCTTC
>TRBD1|TRBV19|few|TRBJ1-4
CASSPRGQGEKLFF
TGTGCCAGTAGTCCAAGGGGGCAGGGTGAAAAACTGTTTTTT
>TRBD1|TRBV5-4|few|TRBJ2-7
CASSLSWDSYEQYF
TGTGCCAGCAGCTTGAGTTGGGACAGCTACGAGCAGTACTTC
>TRBD1|TRBV10-3|.|TRBJ1-1
CAISSDRANTEAFF
TGTGCCATCAGTTCGGACAGGGCGAACACTGAAGCTTTCTTT
>TRBD1|TRBV24-1|once|TRBJ2-5
CATSDRGDREKTQYF
TGTGCCACCAGTGATCGCGGGGACAGGGAAAAGACCCAGTACTTC
>TRBD1|TRBV18|.|TRBJ1-2
CASSPLSGGTGDLYGYTF
TGTGCCAGCTCACCGCTATCAGGCGGGACAGGGGATTTGTATGGCTACACCTTC
>TRBD2|TRBV24-1|.|TRBJ2-7
CATSVGGSGSYEQYF
TGTGCCACCAGTGTGGGGGGTAGCGGGTCCTACGAGCAGTACTTC
>TRBD1|TRBV6-5|.|TRBJ1-1
CASSRQGQGTEAFF
TGTGCCAGCAGTCGACAGGGGCAGGGGACTGAAGCTTTCTTT
>TRBD2|TRBV6-6|.|TRBJ2-1
CASSSSSGGPSGEQFF
TGTGCCAGCAGTTCTTCTAGCGGGGGACCTAGCGGTGAGCAGTTCTTC
>.|TRBV7-9|.|TRBJ2-1
CASSLAGQGMTSGVEQFF
TGTGCCAGCAGCTTAGCTGGACAGGGTATGACTAGCGGAGTTGAGCAGTTCTTC
>TRBD1|TRBV4-3|.|TRBJ1-3
CASSQVRVTGGSGNTIYF
TGCGCCAGCAGCCAAGTGAGGGTCACAGGGGGATCTGGAAACACCATATATTTT
>TRBD1|TRBV19|.|TRBJ1-5
CASSIQQGAQPQHF
TGTGCCAGTAGTATCCAACAGGGGGCCCAGCCCCAGCATTTT
>.|TRBV7-2|.|TRBJ2-7
CASSLGGQYYEQYF
TGTGCCAGCAGCTTAGGCGGCCAATACTACGAGCAGTACTTC
>TRBD2|TRBV18|.|TRBJ2-2
CASSQTSGLVSGELFF
TGTGCCAGCTCGCAGACCTCGGGACTAGTGTCTGGGGAGCTGTTTTTT
>TRBD2|TRBV5-1|.|TRBJ2-2
CASSLFSGSGETGELFF
TGCGCCAGCAGCTTGTTTAGCGGGAGTGGGGAGACCGGGGAGCTGTTTTTT
>TRBD1|TRBV11-1|.|TRBJ1-6
CASSLDRGNSPLHF
TGTGCCAGCAGCCTCGACAGGGGTAATTCACCCCTCCACTTT
>.|TRBV11-2|.|TRBJ1-2
CASSGSLQGSYGYTF
TGTGCCAGCAGCGGATCACTACAGGGTAGCTATGGCTACACCTTC
>.|TRBV5-4|few|TRBJ2-3
CASSYRSADTQYF
TGTGCCAGCAGCTACCGGAGTGCAGATACGCAGTATTTT
>.|TRBV11-2|few|TRBJ2-7
CASSLGTAGLKTVKQYF
TGTGCCAGCAGCTTAGGCACGGCAGGGTTAAAAACTGTGAAGCAGTACTTC
>.|TRBV3-1/TRBV3-2|.|TRBJ2-3
CASSQVRDTQYF
TGTGCCAGCAGCCAAGTTCGGGATACGCAGTATTTT
>.|TRBV2|.|TRBJ2-5
CASGTGSETQYF
TGTGCCAGCGGAACAGGGTCGGAGACCCAGTACTTC
>.|TRBV6-2/TRBV6-3|.|TRBJ1-4
CASSLGQRATNEKLFF
TGTGCCAGCAGCCTCGGACAGCGTGCAACTAATGAAAAACTGTTTTTT
>.|TRBV5-4|.|TRBJ1-2
CASSPPGIGDYGYTF
TGTGCCAGCAGCCCCCCGGGTATAGGAGACTATGGCTACACCTTC
>.|TRBV12-3/TRBV12-4|.|TRBJ2-3
CASSLSRDTQYF
TGTGCCAGCAGTTTGTCTCGGGATACGCAGTATTTT
>.|TRBV6-5|.|TRBJ2-1
CATFDYEQFF
TGTGCCACTTTCGACTATGAGCAGTTCTTC
>.|TRBV5-6|.|TRBJ2-5
CASSLDDDSKYF
TGTGCCAGCAGCTTGGACGACGATAGCAAGTACTTC
>.|TRBV11-1|.|TRBJ2-3
CASSLSELRGTDTQYF
TGTGCCAGCAGCTTATCTGAATTACGGGGGACAGATACGCAGTATTTT
>.|TRBV19|.|TRBJ2-3
CASSIRGSTDTQYF
TGTGCCAGTAGTATCAGGGGAAGCACAGATACGCAGTATTTT
>.|TRBV19|.|TRBJ1-6
CASSTSWSSYNSPLHF
TGTGCCAGTAGTACATCATGGAGCTCCTATAATTCACCCCTCCACTTT
>.|TRBV14|once|TRBJ1-2
CASSQAGGAGGYTF
TGTGCCAGCAGCCAAGCGGGGGGCGCTGGGGGCTACACCTTC
>.|TRBV6-5|.|TRBJ2-7
CASSLTGSYEQYF
TGTGCCAGCAGTTTAACCGGGAGCTACGAGCAGTACTTC
>.|TRBV7-7|.|TRBJ2-5
CASSYTGTPQETQYF
TGTGCTAGCAGCTATACCGGGACACCGCAAGAGACCCAGTACTTC
>TRBD1|TRBV5-6|.|TRBJ1-4
CASSLETGAAEKLFF
TGTGCCAGCAGCTTAGAAACAGGGGCAGCTGAAAAACTGTTTTTT
>TRBD2|TRBV7-3|.|TRBJ2-3
CASSSGLAGTLDTQYF
TGTGCCAGCAGCTCAGGACTAGCGGGGACCCTCGATACGCAGTATTTT
>.|TRBV3-1/TRBV3-2|many|TRBJ1-2
CASSPRQGSYGYTF
TGTGCCAGCAGCCCCCGTCAGGGGAGCTATGGCTACACCTTC
>.|TRBV7-2|.|TRBJ2-5
CASSPLGVREKQETQYF
TGTGCCAGCAGCCCCCTGGGGGTCCGGGAGAAACAAGAGACCCAGTACTTC
>.|TRBV7-6|.|TRBJ2-2
CASSTRTDAGELFF
TGTGCCAGCAGCACCCGGACAGACGCCGGGGAGCTGTTTTTT
>TRBD2|TRBV28|.|TRBJ2-1
CASIQGGLAGVNEQFF
TGTGCCAGCATACAGGGAGGACTAGCGGGAGTAAATGAGCAGTTCTTC
>.|TRBV11-3|.|TRBJ2-1
CASSFDGGNEQFF
TGTGCCAGCAGCTTTGATGGCGGCAATGAGCAGTTCTTC
>TRBD1|TRBV6-4|.|TRBJ2-3
CASGGQFGDTQYF
TGTGCCAGCGGGGGACAGTTTGGAGATACGCAGTATTTT
>.|TRBV7-9|.|TRBJ1-1
CASRPPYQKVRVNTEAFF
TGTGCCAGCAGGCCACCCTACCAAAAAGTGAGGGTGAACACTGAAGCTTTCTTT
>.|TRBV4-2|.|TRBJ2-1
CASTVGLYNEQFF
TGTGCCAGCACCGTGGGACTTTACAATGAGCAGTTCTTC
>.|TRBV19|.|TRBJ1-1
CASTLTGLVTEAFF
TGTGCCAGTACCCTTACAGGGTTGGTCACTGAAGCTTTCTTT
>TRBD2|TRBV11-3|once|TRBJ2-2
CASSPGTSGNTGELFF
TGTGCCAGCAGCCCAGGGACTAGCGGGAACACCGGGGAGCTGTTTTTT